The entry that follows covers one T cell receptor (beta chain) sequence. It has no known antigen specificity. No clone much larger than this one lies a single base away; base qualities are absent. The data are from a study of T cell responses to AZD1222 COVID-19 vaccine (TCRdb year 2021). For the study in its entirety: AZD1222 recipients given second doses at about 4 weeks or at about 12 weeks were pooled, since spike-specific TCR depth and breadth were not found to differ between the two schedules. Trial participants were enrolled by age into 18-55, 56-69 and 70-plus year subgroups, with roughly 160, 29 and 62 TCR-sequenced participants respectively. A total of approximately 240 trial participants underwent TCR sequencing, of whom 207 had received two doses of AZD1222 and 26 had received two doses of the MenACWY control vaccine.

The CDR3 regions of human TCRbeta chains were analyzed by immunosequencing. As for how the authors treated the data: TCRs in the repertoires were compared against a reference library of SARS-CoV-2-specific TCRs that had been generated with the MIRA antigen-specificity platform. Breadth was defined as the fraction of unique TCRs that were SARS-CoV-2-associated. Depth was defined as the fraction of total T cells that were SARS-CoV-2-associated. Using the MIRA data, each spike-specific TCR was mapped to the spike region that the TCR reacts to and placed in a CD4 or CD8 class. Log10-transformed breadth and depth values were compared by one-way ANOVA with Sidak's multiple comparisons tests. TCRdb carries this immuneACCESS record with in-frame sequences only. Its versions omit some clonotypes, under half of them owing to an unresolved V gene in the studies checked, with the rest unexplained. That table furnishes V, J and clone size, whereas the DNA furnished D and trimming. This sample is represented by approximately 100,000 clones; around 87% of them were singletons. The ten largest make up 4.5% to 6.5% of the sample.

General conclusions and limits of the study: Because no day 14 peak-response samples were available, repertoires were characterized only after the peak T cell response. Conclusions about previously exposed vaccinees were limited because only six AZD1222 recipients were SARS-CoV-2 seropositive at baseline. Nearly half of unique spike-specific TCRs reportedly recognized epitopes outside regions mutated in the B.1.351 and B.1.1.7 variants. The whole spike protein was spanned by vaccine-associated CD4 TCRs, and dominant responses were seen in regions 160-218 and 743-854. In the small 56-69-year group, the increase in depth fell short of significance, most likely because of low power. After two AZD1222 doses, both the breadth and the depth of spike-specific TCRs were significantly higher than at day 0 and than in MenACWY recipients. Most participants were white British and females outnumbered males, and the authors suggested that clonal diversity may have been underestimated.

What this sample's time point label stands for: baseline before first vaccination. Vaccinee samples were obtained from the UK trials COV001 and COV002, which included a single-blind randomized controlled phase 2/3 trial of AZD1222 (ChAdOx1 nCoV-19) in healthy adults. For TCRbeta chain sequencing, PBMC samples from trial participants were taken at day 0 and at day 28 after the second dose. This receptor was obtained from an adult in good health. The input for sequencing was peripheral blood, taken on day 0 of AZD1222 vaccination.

Here is the DNA: TGTGCCAGCAGCTTAGGGGAGCTGTTTTTT. Its product reads: CASSLGELFF. The V and J segments used are TRBV11-2 and TRBJ2-2, with the D segment identity uncertain. Between the V and J ends, shortened by 1 base and 9 bases respectively, the junction contains 0 bases. The CDR1 and CDR2 encoded by the germline V gene are SGHAT and FQNNGV. From the cysteine up to the phenylalanine, the CDR3 has a length of 10 residues. The sequence is cut down to CDR3 DNA, 30 bases in frame from base 1.